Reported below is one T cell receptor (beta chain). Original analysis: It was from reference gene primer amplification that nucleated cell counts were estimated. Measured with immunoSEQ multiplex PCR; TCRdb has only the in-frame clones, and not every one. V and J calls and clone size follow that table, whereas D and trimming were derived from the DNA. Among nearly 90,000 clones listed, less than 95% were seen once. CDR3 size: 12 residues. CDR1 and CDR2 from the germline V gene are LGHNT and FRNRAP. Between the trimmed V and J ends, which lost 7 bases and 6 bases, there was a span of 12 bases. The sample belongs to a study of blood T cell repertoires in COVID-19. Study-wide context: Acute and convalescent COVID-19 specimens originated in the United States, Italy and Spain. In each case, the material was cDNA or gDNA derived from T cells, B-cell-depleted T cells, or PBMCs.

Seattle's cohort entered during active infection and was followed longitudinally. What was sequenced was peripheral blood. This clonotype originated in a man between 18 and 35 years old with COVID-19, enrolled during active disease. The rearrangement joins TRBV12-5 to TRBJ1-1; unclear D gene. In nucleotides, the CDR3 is TGTGCTAGTGTCGGGTTGCGGCCTGAAGCTTTCTTT. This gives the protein CASVGLRPEAFF.